Listed here are 23 T cell receptor beta chains from one sample, sequenced in a study of T cell repertoires in aging, cancer and after chemotherapy. TRB rearrangements spanning V, D and J were amplified using mixed TRB-A/B primers. TCRdb re-called the multiplex PCR reads with MiXCR, one entry per CDR3 protein. Of fewer than 20,000 distinct CDR3 sequences listed, 50% are singletons. Peripheral blood genomic DNA, not sorted cells or RNA, was the template. The source material was blood. All receptors derive from a human donor in good health.

There are a few counts of this clonotype. This rearrangement joins TRBV29-1 to TRBJ2-1; no clear D. The CDR3 consists of 16 residues. In germline, CDR1 is SQVTM, CDR2 ANQGSEA. Deletions cut 1 base from V and 0 bases from J, with 13 bases between. CDR3: CSVEARLESSYNEQFF. CDR3 DNA: TGCAGCGTTGAAGCTCGACTGGAGAGCTCCTACAATGAGCAGTTCTTC.

CDR3 DNA sequence: TGTGCCAGCAGTTACTCGGACAGGAGAACCGGGGAGCTGTTTTTT. This translates into CASSYSDRRTGELFF. This chain links TRBV6-6 with TRBJ2-2; 7 bases map to TRBD1. Germline CDR1 is MNHNY and CDR2 is SVGAGI (reference sequence). V lost 0 bases and J lost 5; bases outside the gene matches: 3. The CDR3 runs 15 residues.

The V and J genes are TRBV24-1 and TRBJ2-7, with a weak D call TRBD1 (5 bases). The CDR3 consists of 14 residues. Germline loops: CDR1 KGHDR, CDR2 SFDVKD. V dropped 3 bases and J dropped 1 base, with 9 bases sitting between them. This chain's CDR3 is CATSDGAPSYEQYF. CDR3 bases: TGTGCCACCAGTGATGGGGCCCCTTCCTACGAGCAGTACTTC.

This clonotype was recorded a few times. V and J are TRBV29-1 and TRBJ2-7, with a tentative D call TRBD1 (6 bases). Germline V gene lookup returns CDR1 SQVTM and CDR2 ANQGSEA. The V and J ends lost 7 bases and 1 base respectively, with 11 bases between them. The length of the CDR3 is 12 residues. For the CDR3, the DNA is TGCAGCGCCCGGGACACTTCCTACGAGCAGTACTTC. Amino acids: CSARDTSYEQYF.

The J gene is TRBJ2-5, the V gene TRBV7-2; D possibly corresponds to TRBD2 (7 bases). The germline V and J ends were trimmed by 0 bases and 4 bases, with 12 bases remaining between them. The CDR3 has 15 amino acids. Germline loops: CDR1 SGHTA, CDR2 FQGNSA. Here the CDR3 DNA reads TGTGCCAGCAGCTTAGCGCGGGGGCGAGGAGAGACCCAGTACTTC. This gives the protein CASSLARGRGETQYF. Filled out from reference TRBV7-2 and TRBJ2-5, the complete variable domain reads GAGVSQSPSNKVTEKGKDVELRCDPISGHTALYWYRQSLGQGLEFLIYFQGNSAPDKSGLPSDRFSAERTGGSVSTLTIQRTQQEDSAVYLCASSLARGRGETQYFGPGTRLLVL.

V usage is TRBV6-5 and J usage is TRBJ1-3, with D hard to call. Per germline, CDR1 MNHEY and CDR2 SVGAGI. Trimming cost V 8 bases and J 0 bases, with 14 bases left between them. This CDR3 is 15 amino acids long. In DNA form, the CDR3 reads TGTGCCAGCCGGAGGACGGGAAACTCTGGAAACACCATATATTTT. This encodes CASRRTGNSGNTIYF.

This chain links TRBV18 with TRBJ2-1; 8 bases map to TRBD2. J gave up 9 bases and V 3 bases, and 10 bases lay outside the gene matches. The CDR3 runs to 15 residues. Germline CDR1 reads KGHSH; CDR2 reads LQKENI. The CDR3 DNA follows: TGTGCCAGCTCACCCCTAGCGGGCTCTGCCAGTGAGCAGTTCTTC. The encoded protein is CASSPLAGSASEQFF.

The chain combines TRBV6-5 with TRBJ2-6; 7 bases are shared with TRBD1. The CDR3 loop spans 20 amino acids. V gave up 0 bases and J gave up 0 bases; unmatched junction bases: 11. The germline V gene has CDR1 MNHEY and CDR2 SVGAGI. The CDR3, as DNA: TGTGCCAGCAGTTACTCGATCCCAGGGACAGTCTCCTCTGGGGCCAACGTCCTGACTTTC. Protein product: CASSYSIPGTVSSGANVLTF.

V and J are TRBV27 and TRBJ2-7; 11 bases match TRBD2. Germline V CDR1 and CDR2: MNHEY, SMNVEV (reference sequence). CDR3 length: 14 residues. V gave up 3 bases and J gave up 4 bases; unmatched junction bases: 2. The CDR3 nucleotides are TGTGCCAGCAGTTTGGGACTAGCGGAGTACGAGCAGTACTTC. It yields the protein CASSLGLAEYEQYF.

This clonotype has just a few counts. The V gene is TRBV30, the J gene TRBJ2-1; 8 nucleotides align to TRBD1. Germline values: CDR1 GTSNPN, CDR2 SVGIG (reference sequence). Losses at the gene ends were 1 base for V and 4 bases for J; bases not matched to a gene: 3. The CDR3 loop spans 14 amino acids. The CDR3: CAWSDDRGYNEQFF. CDR3 coding DNA: TGTGCCTGGAGTGACGACAGGGGTTACAATGAGCAGTTCTTC.

The chain has TRBV27 and TRBJ2-7, with 8 bases that match TRBD1. The CDR3 runs to 18 residues. Germline CDR1 MNHEY, CDR2 SMNVEV (reference sequence). After removal of 2 bases from V and 5 bases from J, the junction contained 17 bases not matched to a gene. Here the CDR3 reads CASSLEVRGPSSPHEQYF. CDR3 DNA sequence: TGTGCCAGCAGTTTAGAGGTCAGGGGGCCGTCCTCACCCCACGAGCAGTACTTC.

V is TRBV6-1 and J is TRBJ1-5; D possibly corresponds to TRBD1 (5 bases). CDR3 length equals 15 residues. The germline V gene has CDR1 MNHNS and CDR2 SASEGT. V was shortened by 4 bases and J by 3 bases, with 13 bases between the two germline ends. The CDR3 DNA reads as TGTGCCAGCAGTGTAAGAACAGGAAACAATCAGCCCCAGCATTTT. It is translated as CASSVRTGNNQPQHF.

This clonotype was recorded a few times. The genes are TRBV29-1 and TRBJ2-1; TRBD1 agrees at 7 bases. CDR3 length equals 13 residues. Germline trimming cut 7 bases from V and 4 bases from J; bases unmatched to any gene: 7. Germline V CDR1 and CDR2: SQVTM, ANQGSEA. The CDR3: CSAGTEVYNEQFF. The CDR3 DNA reads as TGCAGCGCCGGGACAGAAGTTTACAATGAGCAGTTCTTC.

The chain has TRBV29-1 and TRBJ1-1; no clear D. The V and J ends lost 5 bases and 2 bases respectively, with 9 bases between them. The CDR3 length is 12 residues. Germline lookup yields CDR1 SQVTM and CDR2 ANQGSEA. In DNA, the CDR3 is TGCAGCGTTAAGCCTCCAAACACTGAAGCTTTCTTT. It is translated as CSVKPPNTEAFF.

The chain uses TRBV30 and TRBJ1-1, with a possible D match to TRBD1 (5 bases). In germline, CDR1 is GTSNPN, CDR2 SVGIG (reference sequence). The V end lost 3 bases, the J end lost 6 bases, and 17 bases lay between the germline ends. CDR3 length: 14 amino acids. CDR3 coding DNA: TGTGCCTGGAGGGGGACTTCCTTGCCCCCTGAAGCTTTCTTT. Translated: CAWRGTSLPPEAFF.

This clonotype was detected a few times. This chain links TRBV13 with TRBJ2-7; the D gene is possibly TRBD2 (6 bases). The CDR3 consists of 12 residues. V gave up 5 bases and J gave up 7 bases, with 12 bases separating them. CDR1 and CDR2 from the germline V gene are PRHDT and FYEKMQ (reference sequence). The CDR3 bases are TGTGCCAGCAGCCCCTCACGGGGGGAGCAGTACTTC. Translating gives CASSPSRGEQYF.

The CDR3 coding sequence is TGTGCCAGCAGCCCTGCTAGCGGGGCTTCCTACGAGCAGTACTTC. Encoded protein: CASSPASGASYEQYF. V usage is TRBV7-6 and J usage is TRBJ2-7; 9 bases are shared with TRBD2. The CDR3 consists of 15 residues. V was clipped by 5 bases and J by 1 base; unmatched bases: 6. In germline, CDR1 is SGHVS, CDR2 FNYEAQ.

This chain connects TRBV27 to TRBJ1-5; possible D gene TRBD1, 5 bases. The CDR3 consists of 14 residues. V was pared by 4 bases and J by 5 bases, with 12 bases between. CDR1 is MNHEY and CDR2 is SMNVEV in the germline V gene (reference sequence). The CDR3 protein is CASSSGGEYQPQHF. Here the CDR3 DNA reads TGTGCCAGCAGTTCTGGGGGGGAATATCAGCCCCAGCATTTT.

This clonotype is medium-sized by share. V usage is TRBV29-1 and J usage is TRBJ2-7; D is ambiguous. Looked up from germline, CDR1 is SQVTM and CDR2 is ANQGSEA. The CDR3 covers 11 residues. The ends were cut back, 4 bases at V and 1 base at J, with 5 bases in the middle. The CDR3 DNA follows: TGCAGCGTTGTAACTTCCTACGAGCAGTACTTC. Translated, it gives CSVVTSYEQYF.

This rearrangement joins TRBV10-3 to TRBJ2-7; 10 nucleotides agree with TRBD1. The CDR3 contains 17 residues. The V and J ends lost 0 bases and 0 bases, in that order; junction bases with no gene match: 5. From germline, CDR1 is ENHRY and CDR2 SYGVKD. CDR3 sequence reads: CAISESGRDRGSYEQYF. The DNA for the CDR3 is TGTGCCATCAGTGAGTCGGGACGGGACAGGGGCTCCTACGAGCAGTACTTC.

The chain joins TRBV5-4 to TRBJ2-1; D is unclear. V was pared by 1 base and J by 9 bases, with 11 bases between. CDR1 and CDR2 (germline): SGHNT, YYREEE (reference sequence). This CDR3 has 13 residues. The CDR3 sequence: CASSLSSLSEQFF. CDR3 DNA: TGTGCCAGCAGCTTGTCCAGCCTCAGTGAGCAGTTCTTC.

The chain recombines TRBV6-6 with TRBJ2-1; D call uncertain. The CDR3 is made up of 14 amino acids. Germline CDR1 MNHNY, CDR2 SVGAGI (reference sequence). V lost 0 bases and J lost 4, with 7 bases in between. The CDR3 loop reads CASSYSRIYNEQFF. As DNA, the CDR3 is TGTGCCAGCAGTTACTCCCGGATTTACAATGAGCAGTTCTTC.

The gene calls are TRBV19 and TRBJ1-2, with 7 bases that match TRBD1. V lost 7 bases and J lost 3; bases outside the gene matches: 5. Per the germline V gene, CDR1 is LNHDA and CDR2 is SQIVND (reference sequence). The length of the CDR3 is 13 residues. The chain's CDR3 is CASIGQEDYGYTF. The CDR3 region has the DNA TGTGCCAGTATCGGACAGGAAGACTATGGCTACACCTTC.